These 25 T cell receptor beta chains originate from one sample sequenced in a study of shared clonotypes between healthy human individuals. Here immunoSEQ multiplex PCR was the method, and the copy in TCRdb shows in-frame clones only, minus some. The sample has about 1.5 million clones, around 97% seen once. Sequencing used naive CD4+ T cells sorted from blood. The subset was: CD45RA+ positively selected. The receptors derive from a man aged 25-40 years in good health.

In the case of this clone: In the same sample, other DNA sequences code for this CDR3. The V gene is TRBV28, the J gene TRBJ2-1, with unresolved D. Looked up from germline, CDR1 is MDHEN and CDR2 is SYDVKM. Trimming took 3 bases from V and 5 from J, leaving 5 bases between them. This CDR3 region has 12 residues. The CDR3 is CASSFGDNEQFF. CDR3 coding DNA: TGTGCCAGCAGTTTCGGCGACAATGAGCAGTTCTTC. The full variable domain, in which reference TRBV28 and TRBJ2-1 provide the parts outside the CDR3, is DVKVTQSSRYLVKRTGEKVFLECVQDMDHENMFWYRQDPGLGLRLIYFSYDVKMKEKGDIPEGYSVSREKKERFSLILESASTNQTSMYLCASSFGDNEQFFGPGTRLTVL.

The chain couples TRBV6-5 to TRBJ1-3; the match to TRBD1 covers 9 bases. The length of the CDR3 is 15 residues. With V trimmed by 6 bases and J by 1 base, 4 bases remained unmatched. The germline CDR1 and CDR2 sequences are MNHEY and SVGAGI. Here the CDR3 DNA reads TGTGCCAGCAGCCGGGGACAGGGATCTGGAAACACCATATATTTT. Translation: CASSRGQGSGNTIYF.

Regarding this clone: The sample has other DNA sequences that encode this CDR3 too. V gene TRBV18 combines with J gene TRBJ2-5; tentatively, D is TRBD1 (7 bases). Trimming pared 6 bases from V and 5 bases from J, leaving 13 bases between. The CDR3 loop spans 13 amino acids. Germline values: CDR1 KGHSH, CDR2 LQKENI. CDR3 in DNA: TGTGCCAGCTCCCCAGGGGGGAAGGAGACCCAGTACTTC. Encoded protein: CASSPGGKETQYF.

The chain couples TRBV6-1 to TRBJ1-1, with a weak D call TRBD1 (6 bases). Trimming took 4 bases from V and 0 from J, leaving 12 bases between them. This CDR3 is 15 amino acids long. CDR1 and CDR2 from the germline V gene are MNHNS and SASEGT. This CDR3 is CASSAPRQVNTEAFF. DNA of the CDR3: TGTGCCAGCAGTGCCCCGAGACAGGTGAACACTGAAGCTTTCTTT.

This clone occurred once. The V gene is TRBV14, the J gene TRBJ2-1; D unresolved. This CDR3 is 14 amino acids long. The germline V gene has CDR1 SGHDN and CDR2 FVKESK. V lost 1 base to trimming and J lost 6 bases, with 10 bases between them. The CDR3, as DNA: TGTGCCAGCAGCCAAGTGGCTACCATCAATGAGCAGTTCTTC. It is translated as CASSQVATINEQFF.

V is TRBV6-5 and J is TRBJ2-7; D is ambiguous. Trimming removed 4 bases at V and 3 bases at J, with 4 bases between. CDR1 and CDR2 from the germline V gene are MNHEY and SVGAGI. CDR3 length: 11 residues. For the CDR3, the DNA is TGTGCCAGCAGTTCCCACTACGAGCAGTACTTC. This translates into CASSSHYEQYF.

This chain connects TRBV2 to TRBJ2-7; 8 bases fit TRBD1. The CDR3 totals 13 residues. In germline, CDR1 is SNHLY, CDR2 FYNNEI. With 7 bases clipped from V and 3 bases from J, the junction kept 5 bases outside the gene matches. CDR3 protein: CASTKGQVYEQYF. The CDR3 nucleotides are TGTGCCAGCACAAAGGGACAGGTCTACGAGCAGTACTTC.

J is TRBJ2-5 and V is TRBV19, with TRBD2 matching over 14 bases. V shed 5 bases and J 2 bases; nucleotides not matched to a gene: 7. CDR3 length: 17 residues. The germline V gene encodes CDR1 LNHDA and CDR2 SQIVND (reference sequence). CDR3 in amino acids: CASSPRLAGGVQETQYF. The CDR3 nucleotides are TGTGCCAGTAGTCCCCGACTAGCGGGAGGGGTGCAAGAGACCCAGTACTTC.

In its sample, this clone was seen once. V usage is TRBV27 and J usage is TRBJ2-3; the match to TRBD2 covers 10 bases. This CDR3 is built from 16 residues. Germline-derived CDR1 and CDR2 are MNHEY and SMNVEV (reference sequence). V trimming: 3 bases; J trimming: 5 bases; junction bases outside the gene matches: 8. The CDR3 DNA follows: TGTGCCAGCAGTTTTTGGAGCGGGAGGGCCTTAGATACGCAGTATTTT. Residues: CASSFWSGRALDTQYF.

In DNA form, the CDR3 reads TGTGCCAGCAGTTTAGCAGGAACCGATGAAAAACTGTTTTTT. It specifies CASSLAGTDEKLFF. The chain joins TRBV28 to TRBJ1-4; D unresolved. Germline V gene data show CDR1 as MDHEN and CDR2 as SYDVKM. The CDR3 has 14 amino acids. Trimming shortened V by 2 bases and J by 6 bases, and 10 bases separated the two germline ends.

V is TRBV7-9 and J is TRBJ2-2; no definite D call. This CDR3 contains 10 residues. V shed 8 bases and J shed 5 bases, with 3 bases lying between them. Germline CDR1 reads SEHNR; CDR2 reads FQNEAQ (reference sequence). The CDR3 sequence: CASGTGELFF. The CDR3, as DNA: TGTGCCAGCGGAACCGGGGAGCTGTTTTTT.

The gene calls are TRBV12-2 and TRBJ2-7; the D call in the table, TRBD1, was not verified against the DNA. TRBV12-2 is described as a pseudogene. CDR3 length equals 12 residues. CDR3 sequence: CASRSTIYEQYF. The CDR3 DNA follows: TGTGCAAGTCGCTCGACAATCTACGAGCAGTACTTC.

The CDR3 is CASIPGHHYEQYF. DNA for the CDR3: TGTGCCAGCATACCGGGACATCACTACGAGCAGTACTTC. The V gene is TRBV2, the J gene TRBJ2-7; a weak D match, TRBD1 (6 bases). Germline V gene sequence: CDR1 SNHLY, CDR2 FYNNEI. This CDR3 region has 13 residues. Trimming took off 7 bases at V and 3 bases at J, with 13 bases between the two ends.

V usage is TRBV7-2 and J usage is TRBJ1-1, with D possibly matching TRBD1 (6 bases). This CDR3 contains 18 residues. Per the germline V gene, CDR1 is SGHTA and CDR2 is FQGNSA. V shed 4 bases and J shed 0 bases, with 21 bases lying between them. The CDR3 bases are TGTGCCAGCAGCTCGCGGGGGGGCTTGGGATACATGAACACTGAAGCTTTCTTT. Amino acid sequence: CASSSRGGLGYMNTEAFF.

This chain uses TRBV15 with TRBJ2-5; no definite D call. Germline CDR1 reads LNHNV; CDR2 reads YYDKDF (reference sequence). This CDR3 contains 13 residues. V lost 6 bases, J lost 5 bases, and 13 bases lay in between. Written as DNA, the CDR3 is TGTGCCACCAGGGGGTGGTCCGGGGAGACCCAGTACTTC. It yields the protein CATRGWSGETQYF.

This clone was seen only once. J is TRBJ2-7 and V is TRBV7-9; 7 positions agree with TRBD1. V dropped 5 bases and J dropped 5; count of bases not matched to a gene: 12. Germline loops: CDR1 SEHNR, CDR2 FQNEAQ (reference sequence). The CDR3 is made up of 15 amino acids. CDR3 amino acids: CASSPWGRGKDEQYF. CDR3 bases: TGTGCCAGCAGCCCTTGGGGCAGGGGGAAGGACGAGCAGTACTTC.

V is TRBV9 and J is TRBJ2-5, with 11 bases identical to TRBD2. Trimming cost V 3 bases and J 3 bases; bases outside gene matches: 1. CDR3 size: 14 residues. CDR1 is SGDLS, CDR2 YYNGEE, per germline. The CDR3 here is CASSEGLAEETQYF. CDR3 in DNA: TGTGCCAGCAGCGAGGGACTAGCGGAAGAGACCCAGTACTTC. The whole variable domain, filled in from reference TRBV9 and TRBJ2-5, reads DSGVTQTPKHLITATGQRVTLRCSPRSGDLSVYWYQQSLDQGLQFLIQYYNGEERAKGNILERFSAQQFPDLHSELNLSSLELGDSALYFCASSEGLAEETQYFGPGTRLLVL.

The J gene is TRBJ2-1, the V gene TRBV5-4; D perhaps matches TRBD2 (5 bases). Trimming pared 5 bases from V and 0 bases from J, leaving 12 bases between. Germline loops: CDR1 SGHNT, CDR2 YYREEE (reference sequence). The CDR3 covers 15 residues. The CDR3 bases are TGTGCCAGCAGATACGAGCGGAGCTCCTACAATGAGCAGTTCTTC. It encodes CASRYERSSYNEQFF.

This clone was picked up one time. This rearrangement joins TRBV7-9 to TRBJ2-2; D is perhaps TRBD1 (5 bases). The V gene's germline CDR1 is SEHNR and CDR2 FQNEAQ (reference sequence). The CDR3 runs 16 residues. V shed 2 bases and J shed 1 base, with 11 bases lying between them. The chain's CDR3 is CASSLPTALNTGELFF. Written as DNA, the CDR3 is TGTGCCAGCAGCTTACCGACAGCCCTGAACACCGGGGAGCTGTTTTTT.

CDR3 sequence: CASSLPRTGGYYGYTF. CDR3 sequence (DNA): TGTGCCAGCAGTTTACCGCGGACAGGGGGTTACTATGGCTACACCTTC. This chain uses TRBV28 with TRBJ1-2, with TRBD1 matching 10 bases. The CDR3 runs 16 residues. The germline gives CDR1 MDHEN, CDR2 SYDVKM. With 2 bases clipped from V and 3 bases from J, the junction kept 6 bases outside the gene matches.

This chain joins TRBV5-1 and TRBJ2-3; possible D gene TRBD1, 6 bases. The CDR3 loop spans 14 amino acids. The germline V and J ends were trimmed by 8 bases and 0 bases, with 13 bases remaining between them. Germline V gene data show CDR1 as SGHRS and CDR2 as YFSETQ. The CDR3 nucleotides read TGCGCCAGTTTTCCGGGACAAAGCACAGATACGCAGTATTTT. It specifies CASFPGQSTDTQYF.

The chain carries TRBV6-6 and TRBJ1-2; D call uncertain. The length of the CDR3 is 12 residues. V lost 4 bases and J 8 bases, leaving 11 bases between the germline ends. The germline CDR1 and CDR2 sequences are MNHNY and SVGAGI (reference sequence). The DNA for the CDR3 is TGTGCCAGCAGTTCGCGATTCGTCGGCTACACCTTC. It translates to CASSSRFVGYTF.

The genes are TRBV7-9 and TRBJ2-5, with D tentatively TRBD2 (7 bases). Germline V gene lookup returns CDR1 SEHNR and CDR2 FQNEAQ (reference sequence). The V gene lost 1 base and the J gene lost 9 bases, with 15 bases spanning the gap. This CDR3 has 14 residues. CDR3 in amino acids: CASSLEGGYGAQYF. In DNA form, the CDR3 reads TGTGCCAGCAGCTTAGAGGGGGGGTATGGAGCCCAGTACTTC. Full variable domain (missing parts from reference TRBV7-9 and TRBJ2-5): DTGVSQNPRHKITKRGQNVTFRCDPISEHNRLYWYRQTLGQGPEFLTYFQNEAQLEKSRLLSDRFSAERPKGSFSTLEIQRTEQGDSAMYLCASSLEGGYGAQYFGPGTRLLVL.

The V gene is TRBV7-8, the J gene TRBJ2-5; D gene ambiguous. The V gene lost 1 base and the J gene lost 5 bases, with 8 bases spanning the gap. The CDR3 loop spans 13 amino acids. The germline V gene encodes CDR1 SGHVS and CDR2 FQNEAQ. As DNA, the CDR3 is TGTGCCAGCAGCTTAGAAGGGTTGGAGACCCAGTACTTC. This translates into CASSLEGLETQYF.

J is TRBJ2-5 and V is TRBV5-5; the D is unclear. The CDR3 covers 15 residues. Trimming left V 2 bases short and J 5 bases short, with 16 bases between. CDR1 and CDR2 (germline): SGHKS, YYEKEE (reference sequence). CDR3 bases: TGTGCCAGCAGCTTTCTGGGAATCTCGTACGAGACCCAGTACTTC. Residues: CASSFLGISYETQYF.